Below, 18 T cell receptor beta chains from the same sample are listed, as sequenced in a study of blood T cell repertoires in COVID-19. TCRdb's copy holds only in-frame clones and misses some; the assay was immunoSEQ multiplex PCR. This table has about 180,000 clones, about 83% appearing once. Sequencing was performed on peripheral blood. The source of these receptors is a person between 70 and 80 years old with COVID-19, enrolled during active disease.

This sequence joins TRBV19 and TRBJ2-7, with D tentatively TRBD2 (6 bases). Trimming took off 3 bases at V and 3 bases at J, with 18 bases between the two ends. From germline, CDR1 is LNHDA and CDR2 SQIVND (reference sequence). CDR3 length: 16 amino acids. Written as DNA, the CDR3 is TGTGCCAGTAGTATTGACGGCGGGGACGGACTCTACGAGCAGTACTTC. Its translation: CASSIDGGDGLYEQYF.

The chain couples TRBV5-1 to TRBJ2-3; a possible D gene is TRBD2 (5 bases). Looked up from germline, CDR1 is SGHRS and CDR2 is YFSETQ. Trimming cost V 2 bases and J 4 bases, with 14 bases left between them. The CDR3 runs to 15 residues. The CDR3 loop is CASSLRGIRADTQYF. DNA of the CDR3: TGCGCCAGCAGCTTACGGGGAATTCGGGCAGATACGCAGTATTTT.

This clone was observed a handful of times. The CDR3 nucleotides are TGTGCCAGCAGCAGTACTGGTAGCTCTGGAAACACCATATATTTT. Encoded protein: CASSSTGSSGNTIYF. The chain carries TRBV3-1 (or the pseudogene TRBV3-2) and TRBJ1-3; D unclear. The germline V and J ends were trimmed by 5 bases and 0 bases, with 11 bases remaining between them. The germline CDR1 and CDR2 sequences are LGHDT and YNNKEL (reference sequence). The CDR3 covers 15 residues.

The rearrangement links TRBV20-1 to TRBJ2-3; D not resolved. V dropped 3 bases and J dropped 0 bases, with 13 bases sitting between them. Germline V lookup: CDR1 DFQATT, CDR2 SNEGSKA (reference sequence). This CDR3 comprises 15 residues. The CDR3 protein is CSASSLFASTDTQYF. In nucleotides, the CDR3 is TGCAGTGCTAGTTCCCTATTCGCTAGCACAGATACGCAGTATTTT.

The V call is TRBV19, the J call TRBJ2-3, with a tentative D call TRBD2 (5 bases). This CDR3 has 14 amino acids. In germline, CDR1 is LNHDA, CDR2 SQIVND (reference sequence). The V end was cut by 8 bases, the J end by 1 base, with 13 bases between. In DNA, the CDR3 is TGTGCCAGTCGTACTAGTCCGGGCACAGATACGCAGTATTTT. Translated: CASRTSPGTDTQYF.

The chain carries TRBV3-1 (or the pseudogene TRBV3-2) and TRBJ2-5, with no clear D. This CDR3 spans 17 amino acids. The germline gives CDR1 LGHDT, CDR2 YNNKEL (reference sequence). V lost 5 bases and J 2 bases, leaving 21 bases between the germline ends. The CDR3: CASSREVPRQNQETQYF. For the CDR3, the DNA is TGTGCCAGCAGCAGAGAGGTGCCTCGCCAAAATCAAGAGACCCAGTACTTC.

This clone counts as medium-sized. This rearrangement joins TRBV7-8 to TRBJ1-2; 9 bases line up with TRBD1. The V gene end was trimmed by 2 bases and the J gene end by 2 bases; junction bases not matched to a gene: 3. This CDR3 comprises 15 residues. CDR1 and CDR2 (germline): SGHVS, FQNEAQ. The CDR3 loop is CASSLSGQGNYGYTF. The CDR3 region has the DNA TGTGCCAGCAGCTTATCGGGACAGGGAAACTATGGCTACACCTTC.

The genes are TRBV20-1 and TRBJ1-5, with 9 nucleotides matching TRBD1. J was trimmed by 6 bases and V by 3 bases; bases with no gene match: 9. The CDR3 runs 15 residues. From germline, CDR1 is DFQATT and CDR2 SNEGSKA (reference sequence). CDR3 sequence reads: CSASNGQGIIQPQHF. The CDR3 coding sequence is TGCAGTGCTAGTAATGGACAGGGGATCATTCAGCCCCAGCATTTT.

CDR3 sequence: CASSPSGGPQETQYF. The CDR3 nucleotides are TGTGCCAGCAGCCCTAGCGGGGGACCTCAGGAGACCCAGTACTTC. The gene calls are TRBV7-3 and TRBJ2-5; TRBD2 matches at 10 bases. Germline CDR1 reads SGHTA; CDR2 reads FQGTGA. The CDR3 sequence is 15 residues long. V lost 5 bases, J lost 5 bases, and 8 bases stayed unmatched.

This clone showed up just once. The genes are TRBV18 and TRBJ1-2; TRBD1 aligns across 7 bases. V lost 6 bases to trimming and J lost 7 bases; unmatched junction nucleotides: 14. CDR1 KGHSH and CDR2 LQKENI come from the germline V gene. This CDR3 region has 15 residues. The CDR3 bases are TGTGCCAGCTCGCCATTCTTCGACAGGGTGGGTGGCTACACCTTC. Translated, it gives CASSPFFDRVGGYTF.

The CDR3 reads CASSLAGGNEKLFF. The CDR3 bases are TGTGCCAGCAGTTTAGCCGGGGGTAATGAAAAACTGTTTTTT. The genes are TRBV28 and TRBJ1-4; weak D call: TRBD1 (5 bases). The CDR3 extends over 14 amino acids. The ends were cut back, 2 bases at V and 4 bases at J, with 8 bases in the middle. Germline V gene lookup returns CDR1 MDHEN and CDR2 SYDVKM.

V gene TRBV24-1 combines with J gene TRBJ2-7, with 8 bases fitting TRBD2. The CDR3 is made up of 14 amino acids. Per the germline V gene, CDR1 is KGHDR and CDR2 is SFDVKD. With V trimmed by 5 bases and J by 5 bases, 7 bases remained unmatched. The CDR3 DNA sequence: TGTGCCACCAGTGGTCCAGCGGGAGAGGACGAGCAGTACTTC. Translation gives CATSGPAGEDEQYF.

The table lists this clone with many counts. The V gene is TRBV7-8, the J gene TRBJ2-1; D gene unclear. Germline V gene lookup returns CDR1 SGHVS and CDR2 FQNEAQ. V was clipped by 1 base and J by 5 bases, with 3 bases between them. The CDR3 is 12 residues long. CDR3 residues: CASSLVNNEQFF. The CDR3 DNA reads TGTGCCAGCAGCTTAGTAAACAATGAGCAGTTCTTC.

The chain uses TRBV18 and TRBJ2-7; TRBD1 matches 9 bases. CDR3 length: 14 residues. CDR1 is KGHSH, CDR2 LQKENI, per germline. V was pared by 2 bases and J by 3 bases, with 2 bases of the junction left unmatched. CDR3 residues: CASSPSGQGYEQYF. The CDR3 region has the DNA TGTGCCAGCTCACCATCGGGACAGGGCTACGAGCAGTACTTC.

The V and J genes are TRBV25-1 and TRBJ1-2; D is perhaps TRBD1 (5 bases). The length of the CDR3 is 11 residues. V was cut by 7 bases and J by 8 bases, with 11 bases left in between. Germline CDR1 MGHDK, CDR2 SYGVNS. The CDR3 sequence is CASTGAGGYTF. The CDR3 DNA follows: TGTGCCAGCACTGGGGCCGGCGGCTACACCTTC.

This sequence joins TRBV7-3 and TRBJ2-5; possibly TRBD2 for D (6 bases). This CDR3 comprises 13 residues. Germline-derived CDR1 and CDR2 are SGHTA and FQGTGA. Between the trimmed V and J ends, which lost 3 bases and 5 bases, there was a span of 10 bases. As DNA, the CDR3 is TGTGCCAGCAGCTTTGGGGGGACGGAGACCCAGTACTTC. It encodes CASSFGGTETQYF.

The chain employs TRBV3-1 (or the pseudogene TRBV3-2) and TRBJ2-3; a weak D match, TRBD1 (5 bases). This CDR3 region has 12 residues. Germline CDR1 reads LGHDT; CDR2 reads YNNKEL (reference sequence). V lost 2 bases, J lost 7 bases, and 7 bases lay in between. CDR3 coding DNA: TGTGCCAGCAGCCAAATGGGGCATACGCAGTATTTT. Translating gives CASSQMGHTQYF.

V and J are TRBV7-8 and TRBJ1-5, with D hard to call. With 3 bases removed from V and 2 bases from J, the gap between germline ends came to 14 bases. This CDR3 region has 16 residues. The V gene's germline CDR1 is SGHVS and CDR2 FQNEAQ. Written as DNA, the CDR3 is TGTGCCAGCAGCTTGGTTGGGAGCCTGGGCAATCAGCCCCAGCATTTT. Translated: CASSLVGSLGNQPQHF.